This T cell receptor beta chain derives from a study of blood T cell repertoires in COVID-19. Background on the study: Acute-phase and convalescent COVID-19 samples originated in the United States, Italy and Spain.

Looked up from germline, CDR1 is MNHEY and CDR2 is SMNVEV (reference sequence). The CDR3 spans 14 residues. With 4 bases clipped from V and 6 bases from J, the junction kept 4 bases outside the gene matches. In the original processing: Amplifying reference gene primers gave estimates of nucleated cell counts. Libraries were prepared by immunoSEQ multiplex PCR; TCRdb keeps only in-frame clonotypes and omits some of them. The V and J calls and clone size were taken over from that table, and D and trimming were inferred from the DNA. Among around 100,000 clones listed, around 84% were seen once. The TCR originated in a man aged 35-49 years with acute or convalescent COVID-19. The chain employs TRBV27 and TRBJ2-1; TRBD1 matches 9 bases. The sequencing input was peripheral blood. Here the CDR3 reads CASSSPTGGNEQFF. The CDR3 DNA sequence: TGTGCCAGCAGTTCCCCGACAGGGGGCAATGAGCAGTTCTTC.